Shown below are 5 T cell receptor beta chains from a single sample sequenced in a study of T cell repertoires in cytomegalovirus infection. TCRdb recomputed calls from the reads with MiXCR, one row per CDR3 protein. This table has roughly 500,000 distinct CDR3 sequences, more than 15% appearing once. The sample was CD8+ T cells from PBMCs. The source of these receptors is a human donor in good health (CMV status not recorded). Some clones in this sample may be carry-over from other donors' samples.

This clonotype was recorded a few times. V usage is TRBV6-1 and J usage is TRBJ2-5, with D possibly TRBD2 on 6 matching bases. CDR1 and CDR2 (germline): MNHNS, SASEGT. V dropped 6 bases and J dropped 5 bases, with 19 bases sitting between them. The CDR3 sequence is 15 residues long. CDR3 region: CASSPGLSNWETQYF. The CDR3 DNA reads as TGTGCCAGCAGCCCGGGACTCTCAAATTGGGAGACCCAGTACTTC.

This clonotype was seen many times. The chain uses TRBV28 and TRBJ2-7; D possibly matches TRBD1 or TRBD2 (5 bases each). This CDR3 has 15 residues. Deletions cut 3 bases from V and 2 bases from J, with 14 bases between. Germline lookup yields CDR1 MDHEN and CDR2 SYDVKM. DNA for the CDR3: TGTGCCAGCAGTTTCGTGAGGGGAAACGCCTACGAGCAGTACTTC. It yields the protein CASSFVRGNAYEQYF.

This clonotype was detected ten times or more. This chain joins TRBV7-6 and TRBJ2-7; 8 bases are shared with TRBD2. This CDR3 comprises 16 residues. Germline CDR1 reads SGHVS; CDR2 reads FNYEAQ. Losses at the gene ends were 1 base for V and 1 base for J; bases not matched to a gene: 6. CDR3 in amino acids: CASSLDATSVSYEQYF. Written as DNA, the CDR3 is TGTGCCAGCAGCTTAGACGCGACTAGCGTGTCCTACGAGCAGTACTTC.

The J gene is TRBJ1-5, the V gene TRBV27; 7 bases fit TRBD1. The CDR3 contains 15 residues. The trim removed 4 bases at V and 7 bases at J, leaving 10 bases unmatched. CDR1 and CDR2 from the germline V gene are MNHEY and SMNVEV (reference sequence). CDR3 sequence reads: CASSSRGQGTQPQHF. The CDR3 DNA reads TGTGCCAGCAGTTCTAGGGGGCAGGGGACACAGCCCCAGCATTTT.

This clonotype was counted a few times. For the CDR3, the DNA is TGTGCCAGCAGTTGGGCCCTACAGGGGGCTGGAAACACCATATATTTT. Its protein product is CASSWALQGAGNTIYF. The J gene is TRBJ1-3, the V gene TRBV6-5, with TRBD1 matching 8 bases. V lost 4 bases, J lost 2 bases, and 7 bases stayed unmatched. This CDR3 has 16 amino acids. Germline lookup yields CDR1 MNHEY and CDR2 SVGAGI.